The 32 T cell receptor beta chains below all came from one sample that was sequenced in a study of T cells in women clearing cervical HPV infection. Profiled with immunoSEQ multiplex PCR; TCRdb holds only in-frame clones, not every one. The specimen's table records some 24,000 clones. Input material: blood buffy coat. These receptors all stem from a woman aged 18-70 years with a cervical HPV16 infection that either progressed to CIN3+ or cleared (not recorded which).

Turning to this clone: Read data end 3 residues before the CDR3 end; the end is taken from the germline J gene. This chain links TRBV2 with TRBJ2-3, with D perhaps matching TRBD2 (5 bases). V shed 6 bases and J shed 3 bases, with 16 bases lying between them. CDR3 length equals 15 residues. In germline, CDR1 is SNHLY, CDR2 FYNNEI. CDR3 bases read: TGTGCCAGCAGGGCCCCTAGGGAGCGGACAGATACG. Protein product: CASRAPRERTDT. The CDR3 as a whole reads CASRAPRERTDTQYF.

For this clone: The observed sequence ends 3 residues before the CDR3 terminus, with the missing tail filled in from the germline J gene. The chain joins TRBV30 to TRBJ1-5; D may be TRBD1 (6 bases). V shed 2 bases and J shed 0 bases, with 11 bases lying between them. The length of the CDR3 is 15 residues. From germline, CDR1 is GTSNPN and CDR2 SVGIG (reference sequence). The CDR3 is CAWSWGHYSNQPQHF. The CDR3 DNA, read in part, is TGTGCCTGGAGTTGGGGACATTATAGCAATCAGCCC.

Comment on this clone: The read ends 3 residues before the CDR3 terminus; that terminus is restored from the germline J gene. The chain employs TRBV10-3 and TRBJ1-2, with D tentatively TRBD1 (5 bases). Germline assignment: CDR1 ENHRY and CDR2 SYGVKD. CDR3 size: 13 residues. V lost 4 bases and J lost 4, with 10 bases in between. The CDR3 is CAISVFQGYGYTF. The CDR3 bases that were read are TGTGCCATCAGTGTCTTTCAGGGCTATGGC.

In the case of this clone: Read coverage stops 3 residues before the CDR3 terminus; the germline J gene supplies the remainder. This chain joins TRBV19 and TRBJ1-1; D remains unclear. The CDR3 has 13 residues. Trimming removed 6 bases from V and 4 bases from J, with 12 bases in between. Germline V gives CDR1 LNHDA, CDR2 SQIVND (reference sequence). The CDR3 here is CASRETQVTEAFF. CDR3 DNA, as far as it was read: TGTGCCAGTAGAGAGACCCAGGTCACTGAA.

CDR3 bases read: TGTGCCAGCAGTGAGACAGCCTATGGC. It is translated as CASSETAYG. The CDR3 as a whole reads CASSETAYGYTF. V is TRBV6-1 and J is TRBJ1-2, with D tentatively TRBD1 (5 bases). The CDR3 end is not reached by the read, which stops 3 residues before it; the germline J gene fills it in. The CDR3 loop spans 12 amino acids. CDR1 MNHNS and CDR2 SASEGT come from the germline V gene. Trimming removed 3 bases at V and 4 bases at J, with 6 bases between.

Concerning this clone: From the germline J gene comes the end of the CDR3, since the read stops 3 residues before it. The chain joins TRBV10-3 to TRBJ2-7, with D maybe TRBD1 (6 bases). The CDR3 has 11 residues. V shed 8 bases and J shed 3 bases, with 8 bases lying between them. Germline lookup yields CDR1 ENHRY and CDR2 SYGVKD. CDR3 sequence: CAIGGHYEQYF. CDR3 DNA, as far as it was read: TGTGCCATCGGGGGCCACTACGAG.

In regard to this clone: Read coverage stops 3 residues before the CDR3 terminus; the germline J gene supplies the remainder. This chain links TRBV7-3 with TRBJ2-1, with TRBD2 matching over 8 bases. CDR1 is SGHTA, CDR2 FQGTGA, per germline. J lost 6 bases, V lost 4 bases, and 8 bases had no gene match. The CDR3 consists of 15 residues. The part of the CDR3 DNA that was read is TGTGCCAGCAGCTCTTTAGCGGGGTTAAGCAATGAG. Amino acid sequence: CASSSLAGLSNE. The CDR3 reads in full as CASSSLAGLSNEQFF.

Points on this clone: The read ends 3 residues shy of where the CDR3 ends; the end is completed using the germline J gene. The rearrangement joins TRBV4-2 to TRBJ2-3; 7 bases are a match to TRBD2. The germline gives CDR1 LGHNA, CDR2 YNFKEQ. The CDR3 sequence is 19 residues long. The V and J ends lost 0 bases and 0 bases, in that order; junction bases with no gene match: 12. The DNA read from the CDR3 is TGTGCCAGCAGCCAAGATGAAGAGGTGAGCGGGGCTAGCACAGATACG. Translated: CASSQDEEVSGASTDT. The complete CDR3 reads CASSQDEEVSGASTDTQYF.

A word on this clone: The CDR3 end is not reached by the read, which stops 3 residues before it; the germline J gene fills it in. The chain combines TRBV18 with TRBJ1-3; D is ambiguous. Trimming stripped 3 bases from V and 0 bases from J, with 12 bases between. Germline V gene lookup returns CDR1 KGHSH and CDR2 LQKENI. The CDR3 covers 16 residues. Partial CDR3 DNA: TGTGCCAGCTCACCCTTATACTATACCTCTGGAAACACC. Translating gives CASSPLYYTSGNT. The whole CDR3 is CASSPLYYTSGNTIYF. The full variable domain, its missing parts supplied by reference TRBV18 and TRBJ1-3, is NAGVMQNPRHLVRRRGQEARLRCSPMKGHSHVYWYRQLPEEGLKFMVYLQKENIIDESGMPKERFSAEFPKEGPSILRIQQVVRGDSAAYFCASSPLYYTSGNTIYFGEGSWLTVV.

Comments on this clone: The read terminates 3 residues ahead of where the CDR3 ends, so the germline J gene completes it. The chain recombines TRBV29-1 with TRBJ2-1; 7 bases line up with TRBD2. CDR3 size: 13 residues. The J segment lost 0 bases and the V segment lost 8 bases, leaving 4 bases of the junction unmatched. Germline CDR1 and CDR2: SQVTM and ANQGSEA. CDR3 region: CSRAGSSYNEQFF. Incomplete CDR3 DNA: TGCAGCAGAGCGGGGAGCTCCTACAATGAG.

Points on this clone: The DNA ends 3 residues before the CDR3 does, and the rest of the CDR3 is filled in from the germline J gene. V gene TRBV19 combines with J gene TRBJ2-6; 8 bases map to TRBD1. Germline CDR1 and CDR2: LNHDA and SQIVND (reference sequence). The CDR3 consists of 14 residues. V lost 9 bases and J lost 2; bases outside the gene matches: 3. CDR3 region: CASDRGTGANVLTF. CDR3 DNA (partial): TGTGCCAGCGACAGGGGAACTGGGGCCAACGTC.

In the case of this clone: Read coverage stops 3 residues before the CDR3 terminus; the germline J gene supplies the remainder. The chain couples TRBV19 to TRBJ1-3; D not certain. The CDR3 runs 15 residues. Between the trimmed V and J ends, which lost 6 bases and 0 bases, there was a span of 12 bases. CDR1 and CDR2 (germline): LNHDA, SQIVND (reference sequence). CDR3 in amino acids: CASSKRASSGNTIYF. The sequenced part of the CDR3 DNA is TGTGCCAGTAGCAAACGTGCGAGCTCTGGAAACACC.

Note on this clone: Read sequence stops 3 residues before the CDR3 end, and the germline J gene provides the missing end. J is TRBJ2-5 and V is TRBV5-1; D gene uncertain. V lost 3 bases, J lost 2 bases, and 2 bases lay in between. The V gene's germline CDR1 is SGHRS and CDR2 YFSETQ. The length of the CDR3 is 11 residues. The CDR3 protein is CASSSQETQYF. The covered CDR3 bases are TGCGCCAGCAGCTCACAAGAGACC.

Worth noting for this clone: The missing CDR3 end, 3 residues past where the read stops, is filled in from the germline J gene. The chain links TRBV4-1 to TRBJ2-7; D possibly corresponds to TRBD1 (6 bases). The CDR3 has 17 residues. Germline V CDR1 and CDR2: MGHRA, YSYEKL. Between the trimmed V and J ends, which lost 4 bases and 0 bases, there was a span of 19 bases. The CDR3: CASSRRVEQGHSYEQYF. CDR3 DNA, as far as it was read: TGCGCCAGCAGCCGGAGAGTGGAGCAGGGACACTCCTACGAG.

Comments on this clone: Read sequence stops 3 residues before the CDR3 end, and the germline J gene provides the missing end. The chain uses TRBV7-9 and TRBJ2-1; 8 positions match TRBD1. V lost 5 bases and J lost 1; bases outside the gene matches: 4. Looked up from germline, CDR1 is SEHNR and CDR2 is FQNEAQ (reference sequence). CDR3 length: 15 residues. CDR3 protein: CASSRTGPSYNEQFF. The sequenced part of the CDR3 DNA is TGTGCCAGCAGCCGGACAGGGCCATCCTACAATGAG.

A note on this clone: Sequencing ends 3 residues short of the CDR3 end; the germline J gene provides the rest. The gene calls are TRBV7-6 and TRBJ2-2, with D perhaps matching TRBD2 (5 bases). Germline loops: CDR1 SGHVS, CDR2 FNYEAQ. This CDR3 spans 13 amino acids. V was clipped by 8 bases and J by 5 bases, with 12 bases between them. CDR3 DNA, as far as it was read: TGTGCCAGCGCACGGGGTGGGACCGGGGAG. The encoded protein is CASARGGTGE. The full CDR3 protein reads CASARGGTGELFF.

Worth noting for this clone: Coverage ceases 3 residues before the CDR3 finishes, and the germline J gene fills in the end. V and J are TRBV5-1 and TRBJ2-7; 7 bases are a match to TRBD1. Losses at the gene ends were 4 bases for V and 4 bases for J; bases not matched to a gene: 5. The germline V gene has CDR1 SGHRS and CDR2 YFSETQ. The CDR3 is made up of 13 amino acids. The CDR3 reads CASSAGTEYEQYF. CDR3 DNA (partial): TGCGCCAGCAGCGCTGGGACAGAATACGAG.

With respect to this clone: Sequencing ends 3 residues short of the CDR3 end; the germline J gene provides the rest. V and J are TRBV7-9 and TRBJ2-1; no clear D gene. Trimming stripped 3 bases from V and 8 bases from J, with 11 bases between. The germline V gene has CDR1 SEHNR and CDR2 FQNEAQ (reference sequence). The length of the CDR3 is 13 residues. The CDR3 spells CASSFLRVYEQFF. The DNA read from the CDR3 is TGTGCCAGCAGCTTCTTACGGGTTTATGAG.

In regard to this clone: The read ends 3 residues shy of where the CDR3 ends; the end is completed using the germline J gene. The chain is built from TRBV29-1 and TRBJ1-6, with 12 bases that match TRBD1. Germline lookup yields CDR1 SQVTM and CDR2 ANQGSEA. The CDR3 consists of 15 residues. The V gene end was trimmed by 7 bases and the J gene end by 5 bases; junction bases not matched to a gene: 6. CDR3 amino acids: CSAGTGGPNNSPLHF. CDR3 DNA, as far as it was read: TGCAGCGCTGGGACAGGGGGCCCTAATAATTCACCC.

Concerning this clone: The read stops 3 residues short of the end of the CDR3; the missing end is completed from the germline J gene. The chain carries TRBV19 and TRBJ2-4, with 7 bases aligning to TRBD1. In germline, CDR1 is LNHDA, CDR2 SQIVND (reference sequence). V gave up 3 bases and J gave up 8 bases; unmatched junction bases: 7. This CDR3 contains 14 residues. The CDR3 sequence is CASSMEQGVYIQYF. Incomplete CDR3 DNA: TGTGCCAGTAGTATGGAGCAGGGGGTCTACATT.

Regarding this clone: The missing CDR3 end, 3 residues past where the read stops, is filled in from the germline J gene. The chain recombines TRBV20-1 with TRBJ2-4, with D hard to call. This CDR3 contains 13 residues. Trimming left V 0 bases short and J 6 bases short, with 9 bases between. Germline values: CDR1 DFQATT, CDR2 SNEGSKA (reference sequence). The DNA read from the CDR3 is TGCAGTGCTAGAGACGTTGGCAGAAACATT. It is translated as CSARDVGRNI. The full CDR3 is CSARDVGRNIQYF.

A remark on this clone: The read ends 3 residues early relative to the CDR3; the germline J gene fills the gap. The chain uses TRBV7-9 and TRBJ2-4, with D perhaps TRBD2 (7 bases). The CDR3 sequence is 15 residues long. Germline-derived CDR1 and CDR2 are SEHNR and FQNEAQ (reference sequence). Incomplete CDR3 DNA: TGTGCCAGCAGCTTAGCGCACAGGGAGGGCTATGGT. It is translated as CASSLAHREGYG. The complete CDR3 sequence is CASSLAHREGYGQYF.

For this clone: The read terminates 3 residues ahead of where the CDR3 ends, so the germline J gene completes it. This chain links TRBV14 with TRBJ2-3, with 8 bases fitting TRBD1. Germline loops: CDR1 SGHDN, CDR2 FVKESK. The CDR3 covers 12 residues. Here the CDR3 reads CASGQGSGTQYF. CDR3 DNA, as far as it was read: TGTGCCAGCGGACAGGGTTCTGGGACG. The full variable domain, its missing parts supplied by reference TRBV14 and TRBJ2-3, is EAGVTQFPSHSVIEKGQTVTLRCDPISGHDNLYWYRRVMGKEIKFLLHFVKESKQDESGMPNNRFLAERTGGTYSTLKVQPAELEDSGVYFCASGQGSGTQYFGPGTRLTVL.

The chain's CDR3 is CASSENTYYGQYF. The CDR3 DNA, read in part, is TGTGCCAGCAGTGAAAACACCTACTATGGT. V and J are TRBV6-1 and TRBJ2-4; D unresolved. The DNA ends 3 residues before the CDR3 does, and the rest of the CDR3 is filled in from the germline J gene. CDR3 length: 13 amino acids. The germline V gene has CDR1 MNHNS and CDR2 SASEGT.

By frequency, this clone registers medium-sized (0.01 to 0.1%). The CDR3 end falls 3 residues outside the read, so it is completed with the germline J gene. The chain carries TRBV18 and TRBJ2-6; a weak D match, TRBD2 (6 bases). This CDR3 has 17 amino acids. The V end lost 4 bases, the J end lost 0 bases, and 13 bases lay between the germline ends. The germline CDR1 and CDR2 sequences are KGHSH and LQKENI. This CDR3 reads CASSLRDSYSGANVLTF. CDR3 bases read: TGTGCCAGCTCACTTCGGGACTCGTACTCTGGGGCCAACGTC.

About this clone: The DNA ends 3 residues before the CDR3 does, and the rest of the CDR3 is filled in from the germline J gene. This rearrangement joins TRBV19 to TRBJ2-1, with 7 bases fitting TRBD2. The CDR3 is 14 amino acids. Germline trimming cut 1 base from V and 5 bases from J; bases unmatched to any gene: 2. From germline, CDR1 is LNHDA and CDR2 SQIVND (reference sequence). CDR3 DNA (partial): TGTGCCAGTAGTATAGTTGCGGGAGACAATGAG. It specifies CASSIVAGDNE. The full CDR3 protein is CASSIVAGDNEQFF.

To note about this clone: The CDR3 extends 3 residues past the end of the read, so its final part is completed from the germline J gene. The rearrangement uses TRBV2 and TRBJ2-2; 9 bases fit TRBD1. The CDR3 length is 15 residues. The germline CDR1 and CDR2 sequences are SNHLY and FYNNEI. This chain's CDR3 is CASSLRGQGGEKLFF. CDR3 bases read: TGTGCCAGCAGCCTCAGGGGACAGGGTGGTGAAAAG.

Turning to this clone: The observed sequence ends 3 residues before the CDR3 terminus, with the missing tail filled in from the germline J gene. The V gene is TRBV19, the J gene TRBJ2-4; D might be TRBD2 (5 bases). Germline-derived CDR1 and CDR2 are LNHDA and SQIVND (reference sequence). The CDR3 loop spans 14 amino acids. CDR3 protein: CASSMRLSGSIQYF. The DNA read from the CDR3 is TGTGCCAGTAGTATGCGACTCTCGGGGTCGATT.

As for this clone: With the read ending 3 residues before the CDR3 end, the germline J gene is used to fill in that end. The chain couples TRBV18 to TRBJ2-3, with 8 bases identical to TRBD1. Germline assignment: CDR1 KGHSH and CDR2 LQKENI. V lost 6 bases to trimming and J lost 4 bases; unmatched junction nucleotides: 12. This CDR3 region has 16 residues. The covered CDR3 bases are TGTGCCAGCTCCTCCCGACAGGGGCAAGGGGCAGATACG. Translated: CASSSRQGQGADT. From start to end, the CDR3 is CASSSRQGQGADTQYF.

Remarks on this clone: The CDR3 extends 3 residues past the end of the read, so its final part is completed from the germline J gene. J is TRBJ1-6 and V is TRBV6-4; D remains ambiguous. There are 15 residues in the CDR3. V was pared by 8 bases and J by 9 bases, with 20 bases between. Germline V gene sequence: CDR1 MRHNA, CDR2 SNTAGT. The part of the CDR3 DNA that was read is TGTGCCAGCGCCATCGTCTCTGATGGGCTTTCACCC. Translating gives CASAIVSDGLSP. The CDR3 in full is CASAIVSDGLSPLHF.

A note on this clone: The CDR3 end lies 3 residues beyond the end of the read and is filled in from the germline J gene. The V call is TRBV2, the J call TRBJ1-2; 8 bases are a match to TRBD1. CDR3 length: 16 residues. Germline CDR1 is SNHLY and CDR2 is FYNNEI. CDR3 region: CASSVRQGMVIYDYTF. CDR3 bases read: TGTGCCAGCAGTGTGCGACAGGGGATGGTTATTTACGAC.

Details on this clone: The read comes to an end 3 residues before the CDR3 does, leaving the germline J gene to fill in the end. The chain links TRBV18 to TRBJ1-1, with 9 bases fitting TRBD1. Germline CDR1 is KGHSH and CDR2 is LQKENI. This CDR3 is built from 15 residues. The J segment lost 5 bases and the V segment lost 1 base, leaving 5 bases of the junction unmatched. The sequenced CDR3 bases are TGTGCCAGCTCACCACGACAGGGGGATGGGACTGAA. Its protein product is CASSPRQGDGTE. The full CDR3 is CASSPRQGDGTEAFF.